The 4 T cell receptor beta chains given below trace back to one sample, sequenced in a study of neoadjuvant anti-PD-1 for oral cavity cancer. Assay used: immunoSEQ multiplex PCR; TCRdb lists only in-frame clones, some missing. The data contain 73,000 or so clones, approximately 85% of them singletons. Noted time point: after neoadjuvant nivolumab, at surgical resection. The source material was PBMCs, sampled after nivolumab (anti-PD-1) treatment. The receptors stem from a person between 40 and 85 years old with oral cavity squamous cell carcinoma.

V is TRBV5-4 and J is TRBJ1-2; 7 bases agree with TRBD1. The CDR3 consists of 14 residues. The J segment lost 6 bases and the V segment lost 3 bases, leaving 8 bases of the junction unmatched. Germline CDR1 SGHNT, CDR2 YYREEE (reference sequence). CDR3 DNA sequence: TGTGCCAGCAGCTACGTCTTACAGGGGAATGGCTACACCTTC. It encodes CASSYVLQGNGYTF.

The gene calls are TRBV29-1 and TRBJ2-1; the D call may be TRBD1 or TRBD2 (5 bases each). This CDR3 has 14 amino acids. CDR1 and CDR2 (germline): SQVTM, ANQGSEA. Trimming removed 7 bases from V and 5 bases from J, with 18 bases in between. In nucleotides, the CDR3 is TGCAGCGCCCTCCCCGACAGAGGGGACAATGAGCAGTTCTTC. It translates to CSALPDRGDNEQFF.

The chain joins TRBV11-3 to TRBJ2-1, with 7 bases that match TRBD2. The CDR3 sequence is 13 residues long. Losses at the gene ends were 4 bases for V and 6 bases for J; bases not matched to a gene: 3. Germline V gene sequence: CDR1 SGHNT, CDR2 YENEEA. The CDR3 DNA reads TGTGCCAGCAGCTGGGGAGGGCGCAATGAGCAGTTCTTC. Its protein is CASSWGGRNEQFF.

This clone was seen a single time. The chain combines TRBV6-5 with TRBJ1-4; the D is unclear. The length of the CDR3 is 14 residues. V gave up 6 bases and J gave up 7 bases, with 15 bases separating them. The germline CDR1 and CDR2 sequences are MNHEY and SVGAGI. CDR3 sequence: CASRSTGTLEKLFF. The CDR3 bases are TGTGCCAGCAGATCCACGGGAACCCTTGAAAAACTGTTTTTT.